The clone carrying this TCR beta chain has at least ten counts. Its antigen remains unknown. The V gene's germline CDR1 is SNHLY and CDR2 FYNNEI. Trimming at V came to 8 bases and at J to 7 bases, leaving 13 bases not matched to a gene. The length of the CDR3 is 15 residues. These data belong to a study of T cells in Graves' hyperthyroidism and ophthalmopathy. Study-wide results and caveats: Appearing also in blood were most of the thyroid clonotypes expanded above 0.001.

Amplification targeted TCR beta CDR3 regions from RNA transcripts. The study used the HTBI primer set for a first-round RT-PCR of the TCR CDR3. From the multiplex PCR reads, TCRdb called clonotypes with MiXCR, one entry per CDR3 protein. The table includes hundreds of thousands of distinct CDR3 sequences, 15% to 19% detected once. J is TRBJ2-1 and V is TRBV2, with 8 bases matching TRBD1. The sequenced sample was blood. This receptor was obtained from a woman between 18 and 29 years old with Graves' hyperthyroidism. The CDR3 DNA reads TGTGCCAGCCGGCGTAGGACAGGGAATCTGAATGAGCAGTTCTTC. Amino acids: CASRRRTGNLNEQFF.